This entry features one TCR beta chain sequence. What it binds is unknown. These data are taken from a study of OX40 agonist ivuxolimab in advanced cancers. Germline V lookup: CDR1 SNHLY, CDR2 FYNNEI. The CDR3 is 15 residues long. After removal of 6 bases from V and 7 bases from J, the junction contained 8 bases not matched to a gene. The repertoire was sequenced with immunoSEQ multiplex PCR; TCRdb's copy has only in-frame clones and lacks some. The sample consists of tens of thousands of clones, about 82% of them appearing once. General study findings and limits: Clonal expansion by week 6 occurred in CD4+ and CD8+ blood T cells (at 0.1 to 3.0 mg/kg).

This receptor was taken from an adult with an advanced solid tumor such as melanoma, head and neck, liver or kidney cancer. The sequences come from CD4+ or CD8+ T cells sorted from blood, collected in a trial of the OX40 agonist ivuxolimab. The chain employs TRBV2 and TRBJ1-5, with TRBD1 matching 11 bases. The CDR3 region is CASRSGTGGGQPQHF. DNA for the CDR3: TGTGCCAGCAGATCCGGGACAGGGGGTGGGCAGCCCCAGCATTTT.